This T cell receptor beta chain was recovered during a study of cytomegalovirus exposure and HLA in healthy donors. Deletions cut 0 bases from V and 3 bases from J, with 13 bases between. This CDR3 region has 15 residues. In germline, CDR1 is SGHNT, CDR2 YYREEE (reference sequence). PCR involved 60 Vbeta and 13 Jbeta primers. Under the authors' procedure: Approximately 9.9 million shared chains were among the roughly 78 million unique TCR beta chains that a later analysis counted. Sequencing was performed with immunoSEQ multiplex PCR; in TCRdb, only in-frame clones are kept and a portion is missing. D and trimming were read from the DNA, whereas the V and J calls and clone size are those reported in that table. The listing records some 110,000 clones. Note on this clone: What it binds is not known.

General study points: The study listed 164 cytomegalovirus-associated TCR beta chains.

All donors participated as healthy donors of bone marrow. The sequence was collected from a man aged 30 to 39 in good health and CMV-seronegative. The chain uses TRBV5-4 and TRBJ2-7; D uncertain. The sample was PBMCs. The CDR3 spells CASSLAGGVGYEQYF. DNA of the CDR3: TGTGCCAGCAGCTTGGCCGGTGGTGTCGGCTACGAGCAGTACTTC.